This T cell receptor (beta chain) derives from a study of cytomegalovirus exposure and HLA in healthy donors. Study-wide results and limits: TCR beta V segments were, for the most part, productive about 87% or about 30% of the time in an earlier analysis.

The PCR used 60 Vbeta and 13 Jbeta primers. Repertoires were generated with immunoSEQ multiplex PCR, while TCRdb's copy carries only in-frame clones and drops some. The data contain roughly 160,000 clones, approximately 85% of them singletons. The length of the CDR3 is 14 residues. Germline V gene data show CDR1 as SGHRS and CDR2 as YFSETQ. Worth noting for this clone: The antigen is unknown.

The genes are TRBV5-1 and TRBJ2-5, with D perhaps TRBD1 (6 bases). The J call may be wrong; the DNA end is better matched by TRBJ2-7. The source is a man aged 18 to 29 in good health and CMV-seropositive. Sequencing was performed on PBMCs. The DNA for the CDR3 is TGCGCCAGCAGCTTGGCGCCAGGGGCCTACGAGCAGTACTTC. This sequence encodes CASSLAPGAYEQYF.